The 4 T cell receptor beta chains below come from one sample, sequenced in a study of graft-versus-host responses after intestinal transplantation. TCRdb keeps only in-frame clones here, not all; method: immunoSEQ multiplex PCR. Of just under 85,000 clones listed, 80% to 95% are singletons. Their antigens are not known. The starting material was unstimulated CD8+ T cells sorted from spleen or lymph node cells, obtained before transplant. The source is a human donor who was the organ donor for an intestinal transplant.

Here the CDR3 reads CASSFGTSGVYEQYF. The DNA of the CDR3 is TGTGCCAGCAGCTTCGGGACTAGCGGGGTATACGAGCAGTACTTC. V is TRBV7-2 and J is TRBJ2-7; 13 positions agree with TRBD2. The CDR3 extends over 15 amino acids. Germline assignment: CDR1 SGHTA and CDR2 FQGNSA. V lost 3 bases to trimming and J lost 4 bases; unmatched junction nucleotides: 3.

J is TRBJ2-2 and V is TRBV9; D perhaps matches TRBD1 (6 bases). The CDR3 loop spans 16 amino acids. Between the trimmed V and J ends, which lost 4 bases and 5 bases, there was a span of 18 bases. Germline CDR1 reads SGDLS; CDR2 reads YYNGEE. The CDR3 coding sequence is TGTGCCAGCAGCTCAGAGATTCAGGGGTGGACCGGGGAGCTGTTTTTT. Its translation: CASSSEIQGWTGELFF.

This chain connects TRBV7-6 to TRBJ2-7; no clear D gene. This CDR3 region has 14 residues. Per germline, CDR1 SGHVS and CDR2 FNYEAQ. V was trimmed by 5 bases and J by 2 bases, leaving 13 bases between them. DNA of the CDR3: TGTGCCAGCAGCGGACCGGTCCTCGCCTACGAGCAGTACTTC. Protein sequence: CASSGPVLAYEQYF.

This chain connects TRBV6-5 to TRBJ2-3; 9 bases agree with TRBD2. The trim removed 2 bases at V and 7 bases at J, leaving 7 bases unmatched. Germline assignment: CDR1 MNHEY and CDR2 SVGAGI. This CDR3 comprises 15 residues. The chain's CDR3 is CASSYAGGIGNTQYF. CDR3 nucleotides: TGTGCCAGCAGTTACGCGGGAGGGATCGGGAATACGCAGTATTTT.